This TCR beta chain derives from a study of cytomegalovirus exposure and HLA in healthy donors. The study, taken as a whole, reports: In a later analysis, donors in an Asian-associated ancestry cluster reportedly had fewer N-insertions in productive TCRs than the cohort mean. After further analysis at a later stage, 16,951 TCR beta sequences were associated with HLA alleles at 0.05 false discovery rate.

This CDR3 has 13 amino acids. Trimming stripped 2 bases from V and 4 bases from J, with 8 bases between. Germline loops: CDR1 SEHNR, CDR2 FQNEAQ (reference sequence). On this clone: Its antigen is not known.

Vbeta (60) and Jbeta (13) primers were used in the PCR. Per the original data handling: Later, 80 million or so unique TCR beta chains were counted in an analysis, and roughly 11 million of them were shared. TCRdb keeps only in-frame clones here, not all; method: immunoSEQ multiplex PCR. D and trimming come from the DNA, and the V and J calls and clone size come from that table. The table has 75,000 to 95,000 clones, around 78% seen once. The source is a woman aged 40 to 55 in good health and CMV-seropositive. The V gene is TRBV7-9, the J gene TRBJ1-2, with TRBD1 as a possible D gene (6 bases). Sequenced sample: PBMCs. CDR3 in amino acids: CASSLRDIYGYTF. The CDR3 nucleotides are TGTGCCAGCAGCTTAAGGGACATCTATGGCTACACCTTC.